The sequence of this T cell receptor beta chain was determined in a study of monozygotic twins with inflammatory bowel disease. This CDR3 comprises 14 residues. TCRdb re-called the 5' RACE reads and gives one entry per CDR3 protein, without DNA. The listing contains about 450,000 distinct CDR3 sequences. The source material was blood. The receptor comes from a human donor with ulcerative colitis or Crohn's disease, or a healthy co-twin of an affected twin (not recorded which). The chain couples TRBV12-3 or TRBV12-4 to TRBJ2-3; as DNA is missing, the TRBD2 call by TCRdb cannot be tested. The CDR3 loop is CASRERSSTDTQYF.